Only one count was recorded for the clone carrying this TCR beta chain. This entry is derived from a study of PD-1 blockade in classical Hodgkin lymphoma. As for time point: cycle 4 day 1 (C4D1), after less than 7 weeks of nivolumab. With no exception, relapse followed autologous stem cell transplantation in all patients, and brentuximab vedotin exposure varied. The V gene end was trimmed by 5 bases and the J gene end by 9 bases; junction bases not matched to a gene: 11. CDR1 and CDR2 (germline): SGHAT, FQDESV (reference sequence). The CDR3 is made up of 16 amino acids. The protocol was immunoSEQ multiplex PCR, while the TCRdb copy is restricted to in-frame clones and leaves out a portion. The data contain over 85,000 clones, roughly nine tenths of them singletons.

V gene TRBV11-1 combines with J gene TRBJ2-1, with 12 bases lining up with TRBD2. The TCR originated in a human donor with classical Hodgkin lymphoma. This material consisted of peripheral blood mononuclear cells (PBMCs), taken before the fourth cycle of nivolumab. As DNA, the CDR3 is TGTGCCAGCAGCCTGAACCTAGCGGGGGGGCAAAGTGAGCAGTTCTTC. Translating it yields CASSLNLAGGQSEQFF. The full variable domain, completed using reference TRBV11-1 and TRBJ2-1, is EAEVAQSPRYKITEKSQAVAFWCDPISGHATLYWYRQILGQGPELLVQFQDESVVDDSQLPKDRFSAERLKGVDSTLKIQPAELGDSAMYLCASSLNLAGGQSEQFFGPGTRLTVL.